Listed here is a single T cell receptor beta chain. Which antigen it targets is not known. No much larger clone exists at a distance of one base, and base qualities are not known. Ficoll-Paque density gradient centrifugation was the method used to isolate PBMCs. This sample stems from a study of T-cell memory formation after mild COVID-19 (dated by TCRdb to about 2021). A note on the overall study: Most TCR sequence clusters were specific to one of the two donors. In a couple of donors, T-cell clones that expanded and contracted after mild COVID-19 were followed by sequencing TCRalpha and TCRbeta repertoires longitudinally. Two young, previously healthy adult volunteers made up the cohort, one male and one female. What the research found in general, with its limitations: Only a couple of mild cases were covered in the study, and larger cohorts including severe cases with pre-infection samples were considered necessary. Clones that contracted from day 15 to 85 showed balanced CD4/CD8 phenotypes, whereas a second wave of clones that expanded from day 15 to 37 leaned towards CD4+. Whether the second-wave clones peaking on day 37 were SARS-CoV-2 specific was not confirmed. The detection of some responding clones in pre-infection memory suggests that pre-existing cross-reactive memory T cells joined the SARS-CoV-2 response. Contracting CD4+ clones were found mainly in CM and EM memory subsets, while CD8+ clones were enriched in EMRA.

CDR1 and CDR2 are drawn from the germline V gene (reference sequence): DFQATT, SNEGSKA. The CDR3 runs 14 amino acids, cysteine and valine included. Kept here is only the CDR3 DNA, which spans 42 bases and is read in frame from base 1. The V and J ends are trimmed by 0 bases and 2 bases, leaving 11 bases between them. The reads were generated on an Illumina NovaSeq 6000. cDNA libraries for TCRalpha and TCRbeta were prepared by 5'RACE using constant-segment primers, with sample barcodes and unique molecular identifiers added. RNA was extracted from every sample with Trizol reagent. The libraries were amplified in two PCR steps, and the second step added a second sample barcode and Illumina TruSeq adapters. Libraries were sequenced on an Illumina NovaSeq with 2 x 150 bp paired-end reads. Under the source paper's analysis protocol: Demultiplexing of reads and collapsing into UMI-guided consensus sequences were performed with migec v1.2.7. Using mixcr v2.1.11, UMI consensuses were aligned to TRA and TRB V and J templates and then assembled into clonotypes. Clonotypes were classified as expanded or contracted when called significant by both edgeR and NoisET, with noise models trained on biological replicates. edgeR calls used a false discovery rate-adjusted p below 0.01 and a log2 fold-change threshold of 1. As an exploratory analysis of dynamics, PCA with hierarchical clustering was applied to max-normalized trajectories of the 1000 most abundant clonotypes. Each responding clone was given a CD4 or CD8 phenotype based on the CD4+ and CD8+ repertoires, which had been sequenced separately. The raw public data were reprocessed by TCRdb itself: fastp quality trimming at Q25, MiXCR clonotype calling, in-frame beta chains only. Entries that share a CDR3 protein sequence are merged under the most common genes and DNA. The V and J calls were not made by the authors but by TCRdb's processing. The sample table contains nearly 110,000 distinct CDR3 sequences; only one count was recorded for around 11% of them. The top ten clonotypes cover 27% of the sample.

The rearranged chain carries TRBV20-1 and TRBJ2-7; possibly the D gene is TRBD2, per 5 matching bases. The sample taken for sequencing was PBMCs or a T cell subset sorted from them (not recorded which). This clonotype was sampled from an adult woman who had mild COVID-19 (a few samples of this study predate the infection). The sample titles of this study are shuffled in the database, so cell type and time point are left out; the donor was told from shared clones. CDR3 sequence: CSARDMDSAYEQYV. Here is the DNA: TGCAGTGCTAGAGACATGGACTCAGCCTACGAGCAGTACGTC.